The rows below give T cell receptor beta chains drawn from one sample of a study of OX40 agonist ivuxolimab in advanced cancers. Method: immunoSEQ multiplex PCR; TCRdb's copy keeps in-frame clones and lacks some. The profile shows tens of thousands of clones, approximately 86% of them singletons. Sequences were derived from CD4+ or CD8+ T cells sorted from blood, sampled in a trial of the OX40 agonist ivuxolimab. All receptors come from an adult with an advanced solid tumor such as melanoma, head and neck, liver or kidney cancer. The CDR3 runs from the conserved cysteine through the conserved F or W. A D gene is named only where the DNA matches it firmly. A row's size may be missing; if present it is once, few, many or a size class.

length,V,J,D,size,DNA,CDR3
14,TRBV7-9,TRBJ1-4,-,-,TGTGCCAGCAGCTTGAGCTCAGGGGAGGAAAAACTGTTTTTT,CASSLSSGEEKLFF
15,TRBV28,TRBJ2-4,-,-,TGTGCCAGCAGTTTGACGGGAGCGTCCAAAAACATTCAGTACTTC,CASSLTGASKNIQYF
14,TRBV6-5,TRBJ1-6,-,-,TGTGCCAGCAGACCCCCCGGGGTTAGATCACCCCTCCACTTT,CASRPPGVRSPLHF
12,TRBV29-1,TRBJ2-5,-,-,TGCAGCGTTGTAGGAGGGGGAGAGACCCAGTACTTC,CSVVGGGETQYF
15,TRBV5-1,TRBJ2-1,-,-,TGCGCCAGCAGCTTGAGGGACCCCAAATACAATGAGCAGTTCTTC,CASSLRDPKYNEQFF
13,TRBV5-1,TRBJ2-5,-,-,TGCGCCAGCAGCGCGCCCCCCCAAGAGACCCAGTACTTC,CASSAPPQETQYF
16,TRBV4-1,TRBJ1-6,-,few,TGCGCCAGCAGCCAAGGGGCGGGGAGTCTAAATTCACCCCTCCACTTT,CASSQGAGSLNSPLHF
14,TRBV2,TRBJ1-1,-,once,TGTGCCAGCAGTGCCCAGGGCGGGAACACTGAAGCTTTCTTT,CASSAQGGNTEAFF
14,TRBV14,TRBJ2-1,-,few,TGTGCCAGCAGCCAAGATTGGGGGGCGGGGGAGCAGTTCTTC,CASSQDWGAGEQFF
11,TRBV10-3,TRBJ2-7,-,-,TGTGCCATCCGACAGACCTACGAGCAGTACTTC,CAIRQTYEQYF
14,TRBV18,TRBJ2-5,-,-,TGTGCCAGCTCACCAAAGGGGTTCGGGGAGACCCAGTACTTC,CASSPKGFGETQYF
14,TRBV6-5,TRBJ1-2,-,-,TGTGCCAGCAGTTACTCTGCCCAGACCTATGGCTACACCTTC,CASSYSAQTYGYTF
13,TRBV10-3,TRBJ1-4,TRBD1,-,TGTGCCATCAGCGAACAGGGGACTGAAAAACTGTTTTTT,CAISEQGTEKLFF
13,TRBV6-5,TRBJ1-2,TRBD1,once,TGTGCCAGCAGTTTGGGACAGGGTGACGGCTACACCTTC,CASSLGQGDGYTF
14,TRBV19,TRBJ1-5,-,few,TGTGCCAGCACGGAAGGTGGCGGTTCGTTGGCCCAGCATTTT,CASTEGGGSLAQHF
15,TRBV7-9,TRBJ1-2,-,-,TGTGCCAGCAGCTTAGCGGGCGGCCCAGGGCTTGGCTACACCTTC,CASSLAGGPGLGYTF
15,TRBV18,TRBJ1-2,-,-,TGTGCCAGCTCACCATCGGCAGGGGAAGTCTATGGCTACACCTTC,CASSPSAGEVYGYTF
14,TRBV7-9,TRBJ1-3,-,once,TGTGCCAGCAGCTTAAACACCTTAGGAAACACCATATATTTT,CASSLNTLGNTIYF
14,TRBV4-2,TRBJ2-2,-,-,TGTGCCAGCAGCCAAGGACGGGTTACCGGGGAGCTGTTTTTT,CASSQGRVTGELFF
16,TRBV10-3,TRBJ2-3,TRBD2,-,TGTGCCATCAGTGAGTCGGCGGGAGCTGGGCCAGATACGCAGTATTTT,CAISESAGAGPDTQYF
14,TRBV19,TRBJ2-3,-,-,TGTGCCAGTAGTAGAAGACAGGTCGGAGATACGCAGTATTTT,CASSRRQVGDTQYF
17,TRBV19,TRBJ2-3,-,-,TGTGCCAGTAGTACACCCCACTTGGCGGGCTTCACAGATACGCAGTATTTT,CASSTPHLAGFTDTQYF
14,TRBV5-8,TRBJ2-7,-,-,TGTGCCAGCAGCTTAATGGGGGCGAGGTACGAGCAGTACTTC,CASSLMGARYEQYF
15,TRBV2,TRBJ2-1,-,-,TGTGCCAGCAGAGAAGGTGTCTGGACTGACAATGAGCAGTTCTTC,CASREGVWTDNEQFF
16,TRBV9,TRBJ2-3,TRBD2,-,TGTGCCAGCAGCGTAGAGGGTAGCGGGGGGAGAGATACGCAGTATTTT,CASSVEGSGGRDTQYF
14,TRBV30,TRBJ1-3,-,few,TGTGCCTGGAGTAAGCGGGGCACTAGGAACACCATATATTTT,CAWSKRGTRNTIYF
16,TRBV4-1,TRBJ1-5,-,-,TGCGCCAGCAGCCAAGATCTGGATTGGAGCAATCAGCCCCAGCATTTT,CASSQDLDWSNQPQHF
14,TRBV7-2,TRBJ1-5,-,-,TGTGCCAGCAGCCCCCTCGGGGGTGGCCAGCCCCAGCATTTT,CASSPLGGGQPQHF
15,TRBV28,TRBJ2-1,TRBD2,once,TGTGCCAGCAGTTTGACTAGCGGGCCTTACAATGAGCAGTTCTTC,CASSLTSGPYNEQFF
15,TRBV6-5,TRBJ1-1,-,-,TGTGCCAGCAGTACCCTTGGACAAATGAACACTGAAGCTTTCTTT,CASSTLGQMNTEAFF
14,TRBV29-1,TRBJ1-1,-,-,TGCAGCGTTGAAGATCGGAGGGGCAGTACTGAAGCTTTCTTT,CSVEDRRGSTEAFF
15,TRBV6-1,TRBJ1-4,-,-,TGTGCCAGCAGCCCTCTTTACGCAACTAATGAAAAACTGTTTTTT,CASSPLYATNEKLFF
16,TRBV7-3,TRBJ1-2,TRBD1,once,TGTGCCAGCAGCCCCGCCGGACAGGGGGGGACCTATGGCTACACCTTC,CASSPAGQGGTYGYTF
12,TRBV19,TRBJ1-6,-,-,TGTGCCAGTAGTATTCGATCTTCACCCCTCCACTTT,CASSIRSSPLHF
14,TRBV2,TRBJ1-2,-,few,TGTGCCAGCAGTGAGCAATCGAACTCCTATGGCTACACCTTC,CASSEQSNSYGYTF
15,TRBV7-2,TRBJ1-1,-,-,TGTGCCAGCAGCCAAGGTAATGCGAGGAACACTGAAGCTTTCTTT,CASSQGNARNTEAFF
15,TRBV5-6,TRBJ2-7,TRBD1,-,TGTGCCAGCAGCGGACGGACAGGGAGCGTCCACGAGCAGTACTTC,CASSGRTGSVHEQYF
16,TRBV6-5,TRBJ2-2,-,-,TGTGCCAGCAGTTACGGGGGGCTGGTTAACACCGGGGAGCTGTTTTTT,CASSYGGLVNTGELFF
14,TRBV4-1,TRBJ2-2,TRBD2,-,TGCGCCAGCAGCCGGGGGGGAAACACCGGGGAGCTGTTTTTT,CASSRGGNTGELFF
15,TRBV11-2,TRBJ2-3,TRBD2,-,TGTGCCAGCAGCTTCCGGGGGGGAGGCACAGATACGCAGTATTTT,CASSFRGGGTDTQYF
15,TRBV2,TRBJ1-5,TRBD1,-,TGTGCCAGCAGTGCTGGACAGGGGGATTATCAGCCCCAGCATTTT,CASSAGQGDYQPQHF
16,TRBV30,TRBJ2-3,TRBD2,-,TGTGCCCGAGGTCCGGGGGGAAGTGGTTGGGCAGATACGCAGTATTTT,CARGPGGSGWADTQYF
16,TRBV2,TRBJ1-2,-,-,TGTGCCAGCAGTAACCCCGTGACCGACAGATCCTATGGCTACACCTTC,CASSNPVTDRSYGYTF
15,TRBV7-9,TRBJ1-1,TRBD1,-,TGTGCCAGCAGCCCAAGACAGGGGGCAGGAACTGAAGCTTTCTTT,CASSPRQGAGTEAFF
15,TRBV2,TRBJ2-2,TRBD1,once,TGTGCCAGCAGAGCGGACAGGGTTAGCACCGGGGAGCTGTTTTTT,CASRADRVSTGELFF
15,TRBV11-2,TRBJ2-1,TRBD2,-,TGTGCCAGCAGCCTAGCGGGGAGCTCCTACAATGAGCAGTTCTTC,CASSLAGSSYNEQFF
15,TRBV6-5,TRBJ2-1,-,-,TGTGCCAGCAGCCCCTTTTTGGAGGGAAACAATGAGCAGTTCTTC,CASSPFLEGNNEQFF
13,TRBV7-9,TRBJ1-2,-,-,TGTGCCAGCAGCTTACGGATTGATGCTGGCTACACCTTC,CASSLRIDAGYTF
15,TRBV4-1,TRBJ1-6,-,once,TGCGCCAGCAGCCAATTGAAGGGGGATAATTCACCCCTCCACTTT,CASSQLKGDNSPLHF
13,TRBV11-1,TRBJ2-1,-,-,TGTGCCAGCAGCTTTTCGGGACCAAATGAGCAGTTCTTC,CASSFSGPNEQFF
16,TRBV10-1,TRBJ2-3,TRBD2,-,TGCGCCAGCAGTGTTGAAGCGGGGCCTAGCACAGATACGCAGTATTTT,CASSVEAGPSTDTQYF
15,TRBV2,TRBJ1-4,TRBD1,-,TGTGCCAGCAGGGGACAGGGACAGGCTAATGAAAAACTGTTTTTT,CASRGQGQANEKLFF
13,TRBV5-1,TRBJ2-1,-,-,TGCGCCAGCAGCCCAGATATGAGTCATGAGCAGTTCTTC,CASSPDMSHEQFF
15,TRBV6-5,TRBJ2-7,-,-,TGTGCCAGCGGAGTAATTAGAGGAGGTTCGTACGAGCAGTACTTC,CASGVIRGGSYEQYF
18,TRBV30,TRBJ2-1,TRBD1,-,TGTGCCTGGAGTGCCCCTTCCTCCACAGGGGGTAACATCGATGAGCAGTTCTTC,CAWSAPSSTGGNIDEQFF
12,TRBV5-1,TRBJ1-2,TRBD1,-,TGCGCCAGCAGCAAGGACAGGGATGGCTACACCTTC,CASSKDRDGYTF